The T cell receptor beta chain under discussion was sequenced for a study of blood T cell repertoires in COVID-19. Study-level background: The origin of the acute and convalescent COVID-19 samples was the United States, Italy and Spain. Sources were T cells, B-cell-depleted T cells, or PBMCs; the material itself was cDNA or gDNA.

This clone has only a few counts. Assay: immunoSEQ multiplex PCR; the TCRdb copy retains only in-frame clones and omits some. The data show under 150,000 clones, 75% to 90% seen once. Trimming stripped 2 bases from V and 3 bases from J, with 13 bases between. This CDR3 is built from 15 residues. Per germline, CDR1 LGHDT and CDR2 YNNKEL (reference sequence). J is TRBJ1-1 and V is TRBV3-1 (or the pseudogene TRBV3-2), with D possibly matching TRBD1 (6 bases). The sample comprised peripheral blood. This clonotype was obtained from a man between 65 and 85 years old with acute or convalescent COVID-19. DNA for the CDR3: TGTGCCAGCAGCCAACTAGGGGCAGGGGACACTGAAGCTTTCTTT. Protein: CASSQLGAGDTEAFF.